The 27 T cell receptor beta chains below were found in one sample sequenced in a study of blood T cell repertoires in COVID-19 (dated by TCRdb to the early 2020s). Libraries were constructed by the immunoSEQ multiplex PCR assay. The table was pulled from immuneACCESS by TCRdb, which kept in-frame rearrangements only. Such tables lose some clones; where checked, under half of the loss comes from unresolved V genes, and the rest has no known cause. In all, the sample holds about 400,000 clones, and 85% to 90% of those were seen once. Around 4.4% of the sample goes to the ten largest clones. Input material: peripheral blood. The receptors shown here come from a woman aged 25 to 45 with acute or convalescent COVID-19.

The rearrangement uses TRBV28 and TRBJ2-1, with TRBD1 matching 8 bases. CDR3 length: 14 residues. Losses at the gene ends were 7 bases for V and 4 bases for J; bases not matched to a gene: 6. CDR1 MDHEN and CDR2 SYDVKM come from the germline V gene. CDR3 protein: CASTGHRGYNEQFF. CDR3 bases: TGTGCCAGCACGGGGCACAGGGGGTACAATGAGCAGTTCTTC.

The chain has TRBV15 and TRBJ2-5, with D perhaps TRBD1 (6 bases). Germline CDR1 and CDR2: LNHNV and YYDKDF (reference sequence). V dropped 5 bases and J dropped 4 bases, with 14 bases sitting between them. The CDR3 length is 14 residues. The CDR3 loop reads CATSGVGGGETQYF. The CDR3 nucleotides are TGTGCCACCAGCGGAGTAGGGGGTGGAGAGACCCAGTACTTC. Using reference TRBV15 and TRBJ2-5 for the parts outside the CDR3, the full variable domain is DAMVIQNPRYQVTQFGKPVTLSCSQTLNHNVMYWYQQKSSQAPKLLFHYYDKDFNNEADTPDNFQSRRPNTSFCFLDIRSPGLGDTAMYLCATSGVGGGETQYFGPGTRLLVL.

CDR3 bases: TGTGCCAGCAGCCTCGACAAAATTCATTCTAATTCACCCCTCCACTTT. Residues: CASSLDKIHSNSPLHF. The rearrangement links TRBV7-2 to TRBJ1-6; D gene ambiguous. The germline V gene encodes CDR1 SGHTA and CDR2 FQGNSA. V shed 5 bases and J shed 6 bases, with 17 bases lying between them. The CDR3 sequence is 16 residues long.

The genes are TRBV29-1 and TRBJ2-4, with D possibly matching TRBD2 (6 bases). Trimming shortened V by 2 bases and J by 9 bases, and 17 bases separated the two germline ends. CDR1 and CDR2 (germline): SQVTM, ANQGSEA. The CDR3 spans 14 residues. This chain's CDR3 is CSVEKRGILSIQYF. In nucleotides, the CDR3 is TGCAGCGTTGAAAAGCGCGGGATCCTTAGCATTCAGTACTTC.

This chain connects TRBV18 to TRBJ2-7; 7 nucleotides line up with TRBD1. V lost 6 bases to trimming and J lost 4 bases; unmatched junction nucleotides: 9. The CDR3 has 14 residues. Germline V gene sequence: CDR1 KGHSH, CDR2 LQKENI. The chain's CDR3 is CASSQGVAYYEQYF. For the CDR3, the DNA is TGTGCCAGCTCTCAGGGGGTGGCATATTACGAGCAGTACTTC.

This clone has only a few counts. This rearrangement joins TRBV9 to TRBJ2-1; D might be TRBD2 (6 bases). Germline CDR1 is SGDLS and CDR2 is YYNGEE. V was shortened by 4 bases and J by 7 bases, with 18 bases between the two germline ends. The CDR3 has 15 amino acids. The CDR3 reads CASSPLGGTENEQFF. In nucleotides, the CDR3 is TGTGCCAGCAGCCCTCTAGGTGGGACTGAGAATGAGCAGTTCTTC.

This chain links TRBV2 with TRBJ1-4; possible D gene TRBD1, 5 bases. V lost 6 bases and J lost 3, with 14 bases in between. The CDR3 extends over 15 amino acids. Germline V lookup: CDR1 SNHLY, CDR2 FYNNEI. The CDR3 bases are TGTGCCAGCAGCCCGAGGGCGGGGGCTAATGAAAAACTGTTTTTT. Translated, it gives CASSPRAGANEKLFF.

The chain recombines TRBV7-3 with TRBJ2-3; perhaps TRBD2 as D (5 bases). V lost 0 bases and J lost 1, with 14 bases in between. Germline CDR1 and CDR2: SGHTA and FQGTGA. CDR3 length equals 17 residues. The CDR3 region has the DNA TGTGCCAGCAGCTTAACCGGCCCGGGGAGTGGCACAGATACGCAGTATTTT. Its protein is CASSLTGPGSGTDTQYF.

The rearrangement links TRBV13 to TRBJ2-1, with a weak D call TRBD1 (6 bases). Trimming took off 5 bases at V and 4 bases at J, with 18 bases between the two ends. CDR3 length: 16 residues. The V gene's germline CDR1 is PRHDT and CDR2 FYEKMQ (reference sequence). The CDR3 DNA sequence: TGTGCCAGCAGCGGGGACACCGAAAAACGATACAATGAGCAGTTCTTC. Translated, it gives CASSGDTEKRYNEQFF.

In this sample, this clone turned up a few times. CDR3 bases: TGTGCCAGCAGTTTCGGGGACACCCGAAACACCATATATTTT. It yields the protein CASSFGDTRNTIYF. The V call is TRBV28, the J call TRBJ1-3; perhaps TRBD1 as D (6 bases). The CDR3 covers 14 residues. V was trimmed by 3 bases and J by 5 bases, leaving 11 bases between them. The germline V gene has CDR1 MDHEN and CDR2 SYDVKM.

J is TRBJ2-7 and V is TRBV9; a possible D gene is TRBD1 (6 bases). Germline CDR1 is SGDLS and CDR2 is YYNGEE. This CDR3 has 14 residues. V lost 3 bases and J lost 4, with 14 bases in between. The CDR3 bases are TGTGCCAGCAGCGAAGGGGGATCACCTTACGAGCAGTACTTC. Residues: CASSEGGSPYEQYF.

The chain has TRBV5-1 and TRBJ1-1, with 7 bases aligning to TRBD1. The V gene end was trimmed by 2 bases and the J gene end by 3 bases; junction bases not matched to a gene: 4. Germline V gene sequence: CDR1 SGHRS, CDR2 YFSETQ. This CDR3 contains 14 residues. CDR3 in DNA: TGCGCCAGCAGCTTTAGGGGGCGGGACACTGAAGCTTTCTTT. Translation: CASSFRGRDTEAFF.

The chain is built from TRBV7-2 and TRBJ2-7, with 12 nucleotides matching TRBD2. After removal of 1 base from V and 3 bases from J, the junction contained 1 base not matched to a gene. Germline values: CDR1 SGHTA, CDR2 FQGNSA. This CDR3 is built from 15 residues. The CDR3 loop reads CASSLGTSGVYEQYF. In DNA form, the CDR3 reads TGTGCCAGCAGCTTAGGGACTAGCGGGGTCTACGAGCAGTACTTC.

The chain links TRBV5-6 to TRBJ2-4; D perhaps matches TRBD2 (6 bases). There are 14 residues in the CDR3. The germline V gene has CDR1 SGHDT and CDR2 YYEEEE. V lost 0 bases and J 4 bases, leaving 8 bases between the germline ends. The CDR3 nucleotides read TGTGCCAGCAGCTTGGAGGACTATAAAAACATTCAGTACTTC. Translated: CASSLEDYKNIQYF.

The J gene is TRBJ1-2, the V gene TRBV28; D is perhaps TRBD1 (6 bases). V lost 2 bases to trimming and J lost 6 bases, with 13 bases between them. Germline V gene lookup returns CDR1 MDHEN and CDR2 SYDVKM. This CDR3 spans 14 amino acids. DNA of the CDR3: TGTGCCAGCAGTTTAGCCACAGGGATTGATGGCTACACCTTC. Protein: CASSLATGIDGYTF.

The chain has TRBV30 and TRBJ2-7; D gene uncertain. V lost 1 base to trimming and J lost 0 bases, with 10 bases between them. CDR1 and CDR2 (germline): GTSNPN, SVGIG (reference sequence). The CDR3 has 14 amino acids. CDR3 nucleotides: TGTGCCTGGAGTGGAGACTCATTCTCCTACGAGCAGTACTTC. This codes for CAWSGDSFSYEQYF.

This sequence joins TRBV18 and TRBJ2-5; no reliable D call. The CDR3 totals 15 residues. The ends were cut back, 3 bases at V and 4 bases at J, with 15 bases in the middle. Looked up from germline, CDR1 is KGHSH and CDR2 is LQKENI. CDR3 amino acids: CASSPVRGGGETQYF. The DNA for the CDR3 is TGTGCCAGCTCACCCGTCCGTGGCGGCGGAGAGACCCAGTACTTC.

V usage is TRBV12-3 or TRBV12-4 and J usage is TRBJ2-3; TRBD1 is a possible D gene (6 bases). Trimming left V 8 bases short and J 8 bases short, with 17 bases between. This CDR3 region has 13 residues. The CDR3, as DNA: TGTGCCAGCCGGGGCGACAGGCTGGGTACGCAGTATTTT. It specifies CASRGDRLGTQYF.

CDR3 amino acids: CASGTSGETQYF. CDR3 sequence (DNA): TGTGCCAGCGGGACTAGCGGTGAGACCCAGTACTTC. The chain combines TRBV12-3 or TRBV12-4 with TRBJ2-5; 11 bases map to TRBD2. The CDR3 spans 12 residues. J lost 5 bases, V lost 8 bases, and 1 base had no gene match.

The V call is TRBV9, the J call TRBJ1-1; 9 bases map to TRBD1. Per the germline V gene, CDR1 is SGDLS and CDR2 is YYNGEE. Germline trimming cut 0 bases from V and 7 bases from J; bases unmatched to any gene: 10. The CDR3 consists of 16 residues. Here the CDR3 reads CASSVVGTGFSDEAFF. Here the CDR3 DNA reads TGTGCCAGCAGCGTAGTGGGGACAGGGTTCTCGGATGAAGCTTTCTTT.

This sequence joins TRBV6-5 and TRBJ2-2, with TRBD2 as a possible D gene (5 bases). The ends were cut back, 6 bases at V and 9 bases at J, with 11 bases in the middle. CDR3 size: 12 residues. Germline lookup yields CDR1 MNHEY and CDR2 SVGAGI. This chain's CDR3 is CASSSRGWELFF. The CDR3 DNA is TGTGCCAGCAGCTCCCGAGGGTGGGAGCTGTTTTTT.

This clone was observed a handful of times. V gene TRBV19 combines with J gene TRBJ1-1, with D possibly matching TRBD1 (5 bases). This CDR3 region has 12 residues. The germline V gene has CDR1 LNHDA and CDR2 SQIVND (reference sequence). Trimming took 6 bases from V and 11 from J, leaving 16 bases between them. The CDR3 bases are TGTGCCAGTAGACAAGACAGTACGTTGGCTTTCTTT. It specifies CASRQDSTLAFF.

This rearrangement joins TRBV30 to TRBJ2-7; D perhaps matches TRBD2 (7 bases). CDR1 GTSNPN and CDR2 SVGIG come from the germline V gene (reference sequence). The ends were cut back, 8 bases at V and 2 bases at J, with 13 bases in the middle. The length of the CDR3 is 12 residues. The CDR3 nucleotides read TGTGCCGCGAGGGGGGGGACCTACGAGCAGTACTTC. This translates into CAARGGTYEQYF.

V and J are TRBV5-1 and TRBJ2-3; 12 bases align to TRBD2. J gave up 0 bases and V 1 base, and 3 bases lay outside the gene matches. Germline lookup yields CDR1 SGHRS and CDR2 YFSETQ. The CDR3 has 17 residues. For the CDR3, the DNA is TGCGCCAGCAGCTTGCGTCTAGCGGGGGGGAGCACAGATACGCAGTATTTT. It codes for CASSLRLAGGSTDTQYF. The complete variable domain, with remaining parts taken from reference TRBV5-1 and TRBJ2-3, reads KAGVTQTPRYLIKTRGQQVTLSCSPISGHRSVSWYQQTPGQGLQFLFEYFSETQRNKGNFPGRFSGRQFSNSRSEMNVSTLELGDSALYLCASSLRLAGGSTDTQYFGPGTRLTVL.

The V call is TRBV18, the J call TRBJ1-5; 11 nucleotides agree with TRBD1. There are 17 residues in the CDR3. Germline CDR1 KGHSH, CDR2 LQKENI. With V trimmed by 5 bases and J by 1 base, 7 bases remained unmatched. The CDR3 coding sequence is TGTGCCAGCTCATTCACTGGGACAGGGGGAAGCAATCAGCCCCAGCATTTT. Its translation is CASSFTGTGGSNQPQHF.

The chain uses TRBV9 and TRBJ1-1; a possible D gene is TRBD1 (6 bases). V gave up 0 bases and J gave up 6 bases, with 12 bases separating them. Germline CDR1 is SGDLS and CDR2 is YYNGEE. The CDR3 extends over 14 amino acids. The CDR3 DNA is TGTGCCAGCAGCGTAGGCCTGGGGGCCGCTGAAGCTTTCTTT. This gives the protein CASSVGLGAAEAFF.

The chain employs TRBV4-1 and TRBJ2-3, with 9 bases matching TRBD1. V lost 2 bases and J lost 5; bases outside the gene matches: 5. The germline V gene has CDR1 MGHRA and CDR2 YSYEKL. CDR3 length: 15 residues. In nucleotides, the CDR3 is TGCGCCAGCAGCCAAAACAGGGGGCAGGTAGATACGCAGTATTTT. This codes for CASSQNRGQVDTQYF.